The rows below give T cell receptor beta chains drawn from one sample of a study of OX40 agonist ivuxolimab in advanced cancers. Profiling relied on immunoSEQ multiplex PCR, and the TCRdb table lists in-frame clones only, not all of them. This table holds 68,000 or so clones, more than 70% found once. The input for sequencing was CD4+ or CD8+ T cells sorted from blood, taken in a trial of the OX40 agonist ivuxolimab. The receptors come from an adult with an advanced solid tumor such as melanoma, head and neck, liver or kidney cancer. Each CDR3 is given with its conserved first and last residue.

V	J	CDR3
TRBV19	TRBJ2-7	CASSPGTDYEQYF
TRBV19	TRBJ2-1	CASSRGWGGNEQFF
TRBV5-6	TRBJ1-2	CASSLGRGGYTF
TRBV7-9	TRBJ2-1	CASSGLAGAYNEQFF
TRBV4-3	TRBJ2-2	CASSQVPAGNTGELFF
TRBV15	TRBJ2-5	CATSRLRGTAKETQYF
TRBV5-6	TRBJ2-1	CASRVAGTHYNEQFF
TRBV29-1	TRBJ2-3	CSVHGQTATDTQYF
TRBV7-2	TRBJ2-1	CASSDYNEQFF
TRBV6-4	TRBJ2-1	CASSEHPGLAGAEQFF
TRBV7-9	TRBJ2-5	CASSLGDSQGETQYF
TRBV2	TRBJ1-2	CARQTGTDFYGYTF
TRBV18	TRBJ1-1	CASSPQGRTEAFF
TRBV7-3	TRBJ2-2	CASSAMNTGELFF
TRBV4-1	TRBJ1-6	CASSQLRDGNSPLHF
TRBV5-1	TRBJ2-3	CASSLLVAGERAF
TRBV4-3	TRBJ2-1	CASSPRDSSYNEQFF
TRBV5-8	TRBJ1-1	CASSLAGGQLNTEAFF
TRBV7-7	TRBJ2-1	CASSLDGPGQYNEQFF
TRBV7-2	TRBJ2-7	CASSPHRARAHEQYF
TRBV27	TRBJ2-1	CASTEGGGPPRSYNEQFF
TRBV18	TRBJ1-5	CASSPSGGQPQHF
TRBV27	TRBJ1-5	CASSFRGQPQHF
TRBV7-2	TRBJ1-2	CASSLGPNYGYTF
TRBV28	TRBJ2-1	CASSSPGFGRSYNEQFF
TRBV5-1	TRBJ1-1	CASSFRTGGISEAFF
TRBV10-3	TRBJ2-3	CAISERGLAGLDTQYF
TRBV7-2	TRBJ2-2	CASSLDSGRASTGELFF
TRBV29-1	TRBJ1-1	CSVYRSGTGSTEAFF
TRBV6-5	TRBJ1-2	CASSYQTGTNYGYTF
TRBV7-9	TRBJ2-5	CASSPRWGGRPQETQYF
TRBV28	TRBJ2-3	CASSLGPHGTDTQYF
TRBV21-1	TRBJ2-2	CASKGTSGRTGTGELFF
TRBV5-1	TRBJ1-4	CASSLGLGPPTNEKLFF
TRBV5-3	TRBJ1-1	CARSLFGGLWTEAFF
TRBV29-1	TRBJ2-7	CSVSQGRNYEQYF
TRBV28	TRBJ1-5	CASSLEPVSNQPQHF
TRBV7-2	TRBJ2-5	CASSFGTEQETQYF
TRBV4-3	TRBJ2-2	CASSRGQGANTGELFF
TRBV6-1	TRBJ1-5	CASSEGGGPGNQPQHF
TRBV11-2	TRBJ2-5	CASSLSGLAGRETQYF
TRBV11-1	TRBJ1-6	CASSLLWDRASPLHF
TRBV4-2	TRBJ2-4	CASSHVYLPGIQYF
TRBV7-2	TRBJ2-7	CASSFLARDIFYEQYF
TRBV4-3	TRBJ2-7	CASSQDTVAGGSYEQYF
TRBV5-1	TRBJ1-1	CASSLRTGGNTEAFF
TRBV18	TRBJ1-1	CASSPGQGANTEAFF
TRBV5-1	TRBJ1-1	CASSLAGGRGTEAFF